Listed here is a single T cell receptor (beta chain). The protocol was immunoSEQ multiplex PCR, while the TCRdb copy is restricted to in-frame clones and leaves out a portion. The data show around 190,000 clones, roughly 88% seen once. These data originate in a study of blood T cell repertoires in COVID-19. Residents of about two dozen US areas, aged about 18 to 89 years, made up the participants. Donors were grouped by their self-reported clinical history. Trimming removed 5 bases from V and 0 bases from J; junction bases left unmatched: 5. Germline V lookup: CDR1 MDHEN, CDR2 SYDVKM. The CDR3 is 17 residues long.

The chain couples TRBV28 to TRBJ1-5; 12 bases fit TRBD1. This sequence originates from a middle-aged man with acute COVID-19. The sequenced sample was PBMCs or T cells enriched from blood (not recorded which). The CDR3 reads CASSGGQGAHSNQPQHF. For the CDR3, the DNA is TGTGCCAGCAGTGGGGGACAGGGGGCCCATAGCAATCAGCCCCAGCATTTT.